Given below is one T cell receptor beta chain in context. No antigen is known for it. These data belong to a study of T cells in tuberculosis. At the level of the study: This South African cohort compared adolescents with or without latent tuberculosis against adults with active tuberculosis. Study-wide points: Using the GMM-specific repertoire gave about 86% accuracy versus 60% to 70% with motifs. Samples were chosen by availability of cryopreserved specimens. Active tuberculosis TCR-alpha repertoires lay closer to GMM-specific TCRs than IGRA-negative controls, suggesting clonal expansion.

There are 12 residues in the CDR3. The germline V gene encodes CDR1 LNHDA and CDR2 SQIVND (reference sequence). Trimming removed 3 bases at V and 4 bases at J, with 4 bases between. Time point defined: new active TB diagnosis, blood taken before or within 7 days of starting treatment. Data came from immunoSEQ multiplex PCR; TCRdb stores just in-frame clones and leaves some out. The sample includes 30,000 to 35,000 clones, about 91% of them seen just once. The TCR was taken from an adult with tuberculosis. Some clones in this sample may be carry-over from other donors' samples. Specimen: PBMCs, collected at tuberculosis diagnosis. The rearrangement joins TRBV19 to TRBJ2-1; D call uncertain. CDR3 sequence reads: CASSMSYNEQFF. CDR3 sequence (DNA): TGTGCCAGTAGTATGTCGTACAATGAGCAGTTCTTC.